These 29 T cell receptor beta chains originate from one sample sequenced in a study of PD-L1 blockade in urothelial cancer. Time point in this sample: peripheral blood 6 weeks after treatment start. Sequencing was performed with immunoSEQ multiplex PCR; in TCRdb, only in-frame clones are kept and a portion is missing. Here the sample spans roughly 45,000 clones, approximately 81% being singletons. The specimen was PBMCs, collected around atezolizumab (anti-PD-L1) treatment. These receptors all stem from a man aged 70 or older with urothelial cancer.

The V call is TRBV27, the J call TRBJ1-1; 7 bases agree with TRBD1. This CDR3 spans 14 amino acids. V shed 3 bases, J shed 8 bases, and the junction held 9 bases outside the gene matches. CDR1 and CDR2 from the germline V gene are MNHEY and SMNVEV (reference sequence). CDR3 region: CASSLQGVAKEAFF. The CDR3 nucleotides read TGTGCCAGCAGTTTGCAGGGGGTAGCTAAGGAAGCTTTCTTT.

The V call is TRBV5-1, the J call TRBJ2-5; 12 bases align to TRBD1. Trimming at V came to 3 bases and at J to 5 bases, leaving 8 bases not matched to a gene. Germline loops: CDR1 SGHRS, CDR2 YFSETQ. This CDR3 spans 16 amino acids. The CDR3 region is CASSSGTGGLGETQYF. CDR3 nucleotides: TGCGCCAGCAGCTCCGGGACAGGGGGCCTTGGGGAGACCCAGTACTTC.

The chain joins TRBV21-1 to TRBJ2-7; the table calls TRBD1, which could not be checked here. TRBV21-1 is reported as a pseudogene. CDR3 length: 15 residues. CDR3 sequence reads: CASRITRTGQHEQYF. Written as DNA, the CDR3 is TGTGCCAGCAGAATTACTAGGACAGGACAACACGAGCAGTACTTC.

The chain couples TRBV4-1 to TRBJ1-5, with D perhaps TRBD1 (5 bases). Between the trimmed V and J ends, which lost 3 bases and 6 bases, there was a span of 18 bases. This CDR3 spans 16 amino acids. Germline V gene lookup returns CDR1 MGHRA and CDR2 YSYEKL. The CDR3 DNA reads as TGCGCCAGCAGCCACGACCCGGGGGGAATGCCTCAGCCCCAGCATTTT. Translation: CASSHDPGGMPQPQHF.

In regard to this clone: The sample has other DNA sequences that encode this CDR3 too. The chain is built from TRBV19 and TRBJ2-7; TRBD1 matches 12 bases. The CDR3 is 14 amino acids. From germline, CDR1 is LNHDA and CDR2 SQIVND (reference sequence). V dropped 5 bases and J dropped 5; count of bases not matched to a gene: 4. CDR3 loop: CASSPGTGGDEQYF. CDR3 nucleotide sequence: TGTGCCAGTAGTCCTGGGACAGGGGGCGACGAGCAGTACTTC.

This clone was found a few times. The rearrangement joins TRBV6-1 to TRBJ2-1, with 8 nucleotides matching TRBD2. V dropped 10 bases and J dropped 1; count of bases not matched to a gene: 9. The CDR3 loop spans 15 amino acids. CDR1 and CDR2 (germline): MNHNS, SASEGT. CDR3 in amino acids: CATQFVAGSYNEQFF. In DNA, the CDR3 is TGTGCCACCCAGTTCGTAGCGGGGTCCTACAATGAGCAGTTCTTC.

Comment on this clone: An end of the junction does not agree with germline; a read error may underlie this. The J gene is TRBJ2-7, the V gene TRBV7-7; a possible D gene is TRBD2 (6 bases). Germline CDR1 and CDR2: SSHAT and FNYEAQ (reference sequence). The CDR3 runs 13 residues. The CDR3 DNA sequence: TGTGCTAGCAGCTTAGTCATCGGGGGCGAGCAGTACTTC. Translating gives CASSLVIGGEQYF. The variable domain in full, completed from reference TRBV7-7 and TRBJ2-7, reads GAGVSQSPRYKVTKRGQDVTLRCDPISSHATLYWYQQALGQGPEFLTYFNYEAQPDKSGLPSDRFSAERPEGSISTLTIQRTEQRDSAMYRCASSLVIGGEQYFGPGTRLTVT.

CDR3 DNA sequence: TGCGCCAGCAGCTTGGCAGGGGGCGAGTATGAGCAGTTCTTC. Its translation is CASSLAGGEYEQFF. The chain employs TRBV5-1 and TRBJ2-1; 8 bases fit TRBD1. The CDR3 length is 14 residues. Germline V CDR1 and CDR2: SGHRS, YFSETQ. V shed 0 bases, J shed 8 bases, and the junction held 4 bases outside the gene matches. The complete variable domain, with remaining parts taken from reference TRBV5-1 and TRBJ2-1, reads KAGVTQTPRYLIKTRGQQVTLSCSPISGHRSVSWYQQTPGQGLQFLFEYFSETQRNKGNFPGRFSGRQFSNSRSEMNVSTLELGDSALYLCASSLAGGEYEQFFGPGTRLTVL.

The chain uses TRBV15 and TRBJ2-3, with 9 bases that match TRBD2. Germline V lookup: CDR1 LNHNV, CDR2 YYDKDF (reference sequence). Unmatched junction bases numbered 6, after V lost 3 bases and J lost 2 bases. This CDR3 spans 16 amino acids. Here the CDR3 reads CATSRVTSGVTDTQYF. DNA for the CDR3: TGTGCCACCAGCAGGGTGACTAGCGGCGTCACAGATACGCAGTATTTT.

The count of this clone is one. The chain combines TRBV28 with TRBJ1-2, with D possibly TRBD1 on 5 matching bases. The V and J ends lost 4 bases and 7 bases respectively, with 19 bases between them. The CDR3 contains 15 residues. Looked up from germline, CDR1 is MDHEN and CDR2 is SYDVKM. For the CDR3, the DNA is TGTGCCAGCAGTTACGGCCGGGACTCCCACATTGGCTACACCTTC. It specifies CASSYGRDSHIGYTF.

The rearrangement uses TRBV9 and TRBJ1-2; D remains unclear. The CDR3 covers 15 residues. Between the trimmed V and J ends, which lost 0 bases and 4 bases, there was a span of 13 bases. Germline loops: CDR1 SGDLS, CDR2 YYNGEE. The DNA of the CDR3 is TGTGCCAGCAGCGTAGATACCGGGAACGGCTATGGCTACACCTTC. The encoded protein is CASSVDTGNGYGYTF.

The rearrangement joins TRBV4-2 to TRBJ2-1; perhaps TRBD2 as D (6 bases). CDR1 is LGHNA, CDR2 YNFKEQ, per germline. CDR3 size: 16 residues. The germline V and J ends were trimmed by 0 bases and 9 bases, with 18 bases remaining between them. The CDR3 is CASSQDRSGSRGEQFF. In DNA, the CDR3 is TGTGCCAGCAGCCAAGATCGTAGCGGTTCAAGGGGTGAGCAGTTCTTC.

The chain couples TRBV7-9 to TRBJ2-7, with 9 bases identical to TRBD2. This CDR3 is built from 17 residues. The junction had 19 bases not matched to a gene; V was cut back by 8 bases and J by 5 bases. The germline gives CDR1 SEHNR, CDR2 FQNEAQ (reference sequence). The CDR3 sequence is CASGGDSGSGRSDEQYF. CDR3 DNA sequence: TGTGCCAGCGGAGGGGATAGCGGGAGCGGAAGGAGCGACGAGCAGTACTTC.

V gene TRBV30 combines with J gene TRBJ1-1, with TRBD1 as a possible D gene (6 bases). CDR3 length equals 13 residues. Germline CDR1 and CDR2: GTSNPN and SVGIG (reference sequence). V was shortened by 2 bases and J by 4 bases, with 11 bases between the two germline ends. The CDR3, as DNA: TGTGCCTGGAGTCGGGGGGCGAGCACTGAAGCTTTCTTT. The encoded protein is CAWSRGASTEAFF.

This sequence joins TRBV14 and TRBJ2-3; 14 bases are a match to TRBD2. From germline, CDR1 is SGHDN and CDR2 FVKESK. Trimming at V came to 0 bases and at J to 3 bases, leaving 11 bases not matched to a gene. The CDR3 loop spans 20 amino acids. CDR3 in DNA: TGTGCCAGCAGCCAAGAAAACAGGGGACTAGCGGGGGAGTATACAGATACGCAGTATTTT. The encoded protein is CASSQENRGLAGEYTDTQYF.

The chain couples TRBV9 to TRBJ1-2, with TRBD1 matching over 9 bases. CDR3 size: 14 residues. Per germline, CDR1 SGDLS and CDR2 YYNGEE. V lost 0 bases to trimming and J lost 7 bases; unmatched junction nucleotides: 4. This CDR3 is CASSVDTDRGGYTF. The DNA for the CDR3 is TGTGCCAGCAGCGTAGATACGGACAGGGGTGGCTACACCTTC.

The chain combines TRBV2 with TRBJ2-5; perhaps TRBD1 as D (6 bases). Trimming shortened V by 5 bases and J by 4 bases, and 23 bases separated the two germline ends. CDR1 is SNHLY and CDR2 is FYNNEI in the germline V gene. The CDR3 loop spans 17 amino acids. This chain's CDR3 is CASSHPKNTGSGETQYF. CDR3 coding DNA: TGTGCCAGCAGTCACCCCAAGAACACAGGGTCCGGAGAGACCCAGTACTTC.

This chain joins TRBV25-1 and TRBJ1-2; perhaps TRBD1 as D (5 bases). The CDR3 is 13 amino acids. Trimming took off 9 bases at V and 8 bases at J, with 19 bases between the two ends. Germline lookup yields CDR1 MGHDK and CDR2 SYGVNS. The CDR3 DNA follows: TGTGCCAGGGAGCAGGGTCCAATGGAAGGCTACACCTTC. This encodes CAREQGPMEGYTF.

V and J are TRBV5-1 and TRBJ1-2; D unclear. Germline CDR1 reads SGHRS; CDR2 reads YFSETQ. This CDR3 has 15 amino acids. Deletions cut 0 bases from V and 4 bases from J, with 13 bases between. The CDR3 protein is CASSLGRAEGYGYTF. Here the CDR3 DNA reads TGCGCCAGCAGCTTGGGGAGGGCAGAGGGCTATGGCTACACCTTC.

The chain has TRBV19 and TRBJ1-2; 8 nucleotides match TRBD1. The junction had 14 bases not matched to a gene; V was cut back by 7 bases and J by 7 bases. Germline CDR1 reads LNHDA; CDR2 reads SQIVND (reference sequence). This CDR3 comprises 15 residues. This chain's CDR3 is CASTEGQGGWRGYTF. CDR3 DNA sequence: TGTGCCAGTACCGAAGGACAGGGTGGATGGCGTGGCTACACCTTC.

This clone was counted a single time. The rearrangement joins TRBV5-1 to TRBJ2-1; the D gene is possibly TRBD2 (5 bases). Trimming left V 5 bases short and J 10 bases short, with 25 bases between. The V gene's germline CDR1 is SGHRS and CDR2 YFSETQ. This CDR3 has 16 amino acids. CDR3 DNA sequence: TGCGCCAGCAGTCCCCCGACGGGAATTTCGGGTGGCGAGCAGTTCTTC. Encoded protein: CASSPPTGISGGEQFF.

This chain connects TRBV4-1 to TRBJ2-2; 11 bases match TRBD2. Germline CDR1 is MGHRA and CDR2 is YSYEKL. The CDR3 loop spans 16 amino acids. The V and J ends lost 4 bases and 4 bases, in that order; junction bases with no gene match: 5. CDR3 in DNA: TGCGCCAGCAGCCTACTGGGGACTAGCGGCACCGGGGAGCTGTTTTTT. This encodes CASSLLGTSGTGELFF.

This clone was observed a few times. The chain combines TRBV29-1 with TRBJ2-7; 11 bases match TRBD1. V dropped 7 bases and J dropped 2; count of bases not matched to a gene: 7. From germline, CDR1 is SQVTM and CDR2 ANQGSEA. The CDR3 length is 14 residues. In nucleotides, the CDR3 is TGCAGCGGTAGGACAGGGGGCACCACCTACGAGCAGTACTTC. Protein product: CSGRTGGTTYEQYF.

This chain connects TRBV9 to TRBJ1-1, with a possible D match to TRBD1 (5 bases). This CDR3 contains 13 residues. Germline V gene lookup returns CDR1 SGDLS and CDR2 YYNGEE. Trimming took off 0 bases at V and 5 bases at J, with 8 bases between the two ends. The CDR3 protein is CASSVGGRTEAFF. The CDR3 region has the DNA TGTGCCAGCAGCGTAGGGGGGAGGACTGAAGCTTTCTTT.

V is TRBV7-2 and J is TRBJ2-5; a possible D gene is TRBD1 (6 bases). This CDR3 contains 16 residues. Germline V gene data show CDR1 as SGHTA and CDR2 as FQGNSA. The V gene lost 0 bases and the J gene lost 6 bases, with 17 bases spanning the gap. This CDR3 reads CASSLARTVLSKTQYF. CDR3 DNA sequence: TGTGCCAGCAGCTTAGCAAGGACAGTCTTGAGTAAGACCCAGTACTTC. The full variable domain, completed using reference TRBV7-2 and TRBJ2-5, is GAGVSQSPSNKVTEKGKDVELRCDPISGHTALYWYRQSLGQGLEFLIYFQGNSAPDKSGLPSDRFSAERTGGSVSTLTIQRTQQEDSAVYLCASSLARTVLSKTQYFGPGTRLLVL.

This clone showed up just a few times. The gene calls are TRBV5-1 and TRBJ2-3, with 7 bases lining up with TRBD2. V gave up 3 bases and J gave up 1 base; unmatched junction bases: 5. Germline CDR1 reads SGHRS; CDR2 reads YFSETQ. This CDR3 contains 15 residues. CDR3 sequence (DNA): TGCGCCAGCAGCTCATCTAGCGGCCGCACAGATACGCAGTATTTT. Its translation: CASSSSSGRTDTQYF.

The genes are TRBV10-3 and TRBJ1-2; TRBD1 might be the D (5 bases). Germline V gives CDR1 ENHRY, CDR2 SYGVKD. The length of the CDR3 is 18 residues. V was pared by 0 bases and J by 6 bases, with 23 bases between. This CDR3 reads CAISESTAGTDYSHGYTF. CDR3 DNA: TGTGCCATCAGTGAGTCGACGGCCGGGACGGACTACTCGCATGGCTACACCTTC.

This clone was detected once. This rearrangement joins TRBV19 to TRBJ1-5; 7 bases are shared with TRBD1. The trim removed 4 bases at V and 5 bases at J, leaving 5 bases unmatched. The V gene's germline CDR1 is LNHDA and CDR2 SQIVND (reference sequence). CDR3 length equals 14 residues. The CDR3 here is CASSTRQGDQPQHF. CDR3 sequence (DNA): TGTGCCAGTAGTACACGACAGGGAGATCAGCCCCAGCATTTT. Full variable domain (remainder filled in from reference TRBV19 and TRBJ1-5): DGGITQSPKYLFRKEGQNVTLSCEQNLNHDAMYWYRQDPGQGLRLIYYSQIVNDFQKGDIAEGYSVSREKKESFPLTVTSAQKNPTAFYLCASSTRQGDQPQHFGDGTRLSIL.

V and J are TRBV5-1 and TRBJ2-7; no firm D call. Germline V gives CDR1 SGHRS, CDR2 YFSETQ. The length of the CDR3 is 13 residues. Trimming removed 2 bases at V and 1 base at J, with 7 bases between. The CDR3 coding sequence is TGCGCCAGCAGCTTACACAATTCCTACGAGCAGTACTTC. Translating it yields CASSLHNSYEQYF.